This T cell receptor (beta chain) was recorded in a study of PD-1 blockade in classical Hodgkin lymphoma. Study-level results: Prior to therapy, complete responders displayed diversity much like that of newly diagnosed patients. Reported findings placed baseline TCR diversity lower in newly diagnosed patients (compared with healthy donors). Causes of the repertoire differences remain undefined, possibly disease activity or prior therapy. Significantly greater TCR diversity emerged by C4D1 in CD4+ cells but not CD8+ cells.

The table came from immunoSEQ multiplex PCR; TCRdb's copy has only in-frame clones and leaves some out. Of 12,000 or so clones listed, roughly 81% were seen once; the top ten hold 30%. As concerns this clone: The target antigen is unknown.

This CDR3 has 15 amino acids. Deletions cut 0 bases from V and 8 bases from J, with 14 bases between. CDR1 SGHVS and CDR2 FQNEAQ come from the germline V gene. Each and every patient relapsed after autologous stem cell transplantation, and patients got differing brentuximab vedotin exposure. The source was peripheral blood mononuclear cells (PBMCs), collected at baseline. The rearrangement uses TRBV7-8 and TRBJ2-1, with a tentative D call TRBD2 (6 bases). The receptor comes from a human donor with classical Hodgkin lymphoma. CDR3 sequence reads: CASSLAGRGGYEQFF. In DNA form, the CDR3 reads TGTGCCAGCAGCTTAGCGGGGCGGGGTGGTTATGAGCAGTTCTTC.